The 15 T cell receptor beta chains in this list originate from one sample, sequenced in a study of blood T cell repertoires in COVID-19. Method: immunoSEQ multiplex PCR; TCRdb's copy keeps in-frame clones and lacks some. The sample holds some 320,000 clones, just under 90% seen once. The sample comprised peripheral blood. The receptors shown here come from a woman aged 25 to 39 with COVID-19, enrolled during active disease.

This chain uses TRBV3-1 (or the pseudogene TRBV3-2) with TRBJ1-2; D is undetermined. CDR1 and CDR2 (germline): LGHDT, YNNKEL (reference sequence). This CDR3 is 16 amino acids long. The V end lost 1 base, the J end lost 3 bases, and 15 bases lay between the germline ends. The CDR3 here is CASSQVVAAAHYGYTF. The CDR3 coding sequence is TGTGCCAGCAGCCAAGTCGTTGCGGCAGCACACTATGGCTACACCTTC.

This rearrangement joins TRBV5-1 to TRBJ1-6, with D perhaps matching TRBD1 (5 bases). The CDR3 has 15 amino acids. Looked up from germline, CDR1 is SGHRS and CDR2 is YFSETQ. The V end lost 0 bases, the J end lost 10 bases, and 14 bases lay between the germline ends. The chain's CDR3 is CASSLVGGTESPLHF. The CDR3 region has the DNA TGCGCCAGCAGCTTGGTGGGGGGGACGGAATCACCCCTCCACTTT.

The chain uses TRBV29-1 and TRBJ2-5, with 7 bases that match TRBD2. This CDR3 is 17 amino acids long. Looked up from germline, CDR1 is SQVTM and CDR2 is ANQGSEA. With V trimmed by 4 bases and J by 4 bases, 18 bases remained unmatched. The CDR3 is CSVGWERSGVGGETQYF. Written as DNA, the CDR3 is TGCAGCGTTGGTTGGGAGCGGAGCGGGGTTGGGGGAGAGACCCAGTACTTC.

J is TRBJ2-5 and V is TRBV7-9; no clear D gene. The CDR3 covers 17 residues. V dropped 8 bases and J dropped 0 bases, with 22 bases sitting between them. The germline CDR1 and CDR2 sequences are SEHNR and FQNEAQ (reference sequence). The DNA of the CDR3 is TGTGCCAGCGGCCAACCCCACATCCAAGTTAACCAAGAGACCCAGTACTTC. Translation: CASGQPHIQVNQETQYF.

This sequence joins TRBV6-5 and TRBJ2-7; 7 bases map to TRBD1. Germline trimming cut 2 bases from V and 7 bases from J; bases unmatched to any gene: 8. The CDR3 has 14 residues. CDR1 and CDR2 from the germline V gene are MNHEY and SVGAGI. In DNA form, the CDR3 reads TGTGCCAGCAGTTACAGGGGGCTATCGTGGGAGCAGTACTTC. Its protein product is CASSYRGLSWEQYF.

The chain couples TRBV15 to TRBJ2-7; possible D gene TRBD1, 5 bases. This CDR3 spans 14 amino acids. V was trimmed by 0 bases and J by 5 bases, leaving 11 bases between them. Germline assignment: CDR1 LNHNV and CDR2 YYDKDF (reference sequence). The CDR3 nucleotides are TGTGCCACCAGCAGAGACAGGGCGCTCAACGAGCAGTACTTC. Its protein product is CATSRDRALNEQYF.

The rearrangement uses TRBV7-6 and TRBJ2-1; a weak D match, TRBD2 (7 bases). The CDR3 sequence is 16 residues long. The ends were cut back, 2 bases at V and 7 bases at J, with 18 bases in the middle. The germline V gene encodes CDR1 SGHVS and CDR2 FNYEAQ. For the CDR3, the DNA is TGTGCCAGCAGCTTAAGAGGGGGGGGCCTGGGAAATGAGCAGTTCTTC. Protein: CASSLRGGGLGNEQFF.

V and J are TRBV4-1 and TRBJ1-5; 11 nucleotides line up with TRBD1. The CDR3 runs 17 residues. Trimming at V came to 6 bases and at J to 4 bases, leaving 11 bases not matched to a gene. Germline CDR1 reads MGHRA; CDR2 reads YSYEKL. CDR3 sequence: CASRAIIGTGGNQPQHF. CDR3 nucleotides: TGCGCCAGCAGGGCGATTATTGGGACAGGGGGTAATCAGCCCCAGCATTTT.

The chain uses TRBV27 and TRBJ1-1; weak D call: TRBD1 (6 bases). CDR1 is MNHEY and CDR2 is SMNVEV in the germline V gene (reference sequence). Trimming removed 4 bases at V and 1 base at J, with 19 bases between. This CDR3 spans 17 amino acids. The CDR3: CASSSPRRRGSNTEAFF. CDR3 DNA: TGTGCCAGCAGTTCCCCCCGGCGAAGGGGGTCGAACACTGAAGCTTTCTTT.

The chain employs TRBV27 and TRBJ1-5; D remains unclear. The CDR3 covers 15 residues. V gave up 3 bases and J gave up 0 bases, with 9 bases separating them. Germline CDR1 is MNHEY and CDR2 is SMNVEV (reference sequence). The CDR3 nucleotides are TGTGCCAGCAGTTTGATGGCATTTAGCAATCAGCCCCAGCATTTT. Translation gives CASSLMAFSNQPQHF.

This clone showed up just a few times. The chain recombines TRBV30 with TRBJ1-4; D perhaps matches TRBD1 (5 bases). The CDR3 is 13 amino acids. Per germline, CDR1 GTSNPN and CDR2 SVGIG (reference sequence). V was trimmed by 2 bases and J by 4 bases, leaving 8 bases between them. The CDR3, as DNA: TGTGCCTGGAGTCGGGGGTATAATGAAAAACTGTTTTTT. This sequence encodes CAWSRGYNEKLFF.

J is TRBJ1-1 and V is TRBV4-1; D gene uncertain. Trimming removed 0 bases from V and 1 base from J, with 24 bases in between. The CDR3 loop spans 20 amino acids. Germline V CDR1 and CDR2: MGHRA, YSYEKL. The DNA of the CDR3 is TGCGCCAGCAGCCAAGAATATAATGGTCGGGTTCGGGAAGCGAACACTGAAGCTTTCTTT. It codes for CASSQEYNGRVREANTEAFF.

The CDR3 coding sequence is TGTGCCAGCAGTGAAACCCATAAGATCTCAGCCCTCCACTTT. Translation: CASSETHKISALHF. This chain connects TRBV2 to TRBJ1-6; D gene ambiguous. The V end lost 2 bases, the J end lost 14 bases, and 16 bases lay between the germline ends. Germline assignment: CDR1 SNHLY and CDR2 FYNNEI. The CDR3 runs to 14 residues.

The gene calls are TRBV12-3 or TRBV12-4 and TRBJ1-3; D call uncertain. This CDR3 comprises 12 residues. Trimming took 3 bases from V and 4 from J, leaving 4 bases between them. DNA for the CDR3: TGTGCCAGCAGTTTGGGCGGAAACACCATATATTTT. As protein: CASSLGGNTIYF.

The J gene is TRBJ2-5, the V gene TRBV6-2 or TRBV6-3, with 9 nucleotides matching TRBD1. Germline assignment: CDR1 MNHEY and CDR2 SVGEGT. V was pared by 3 bases and J by 5 bases, with 10 bases of the junction left unmatched. CDR3 length: 16 residues. CDR3 nucleotides: TGTGCCAGCAGTTATGCCATGGGACAGGGAGAGGAGACCCAGTACTTC. Translation: CASSYAMGQGEETQYF.